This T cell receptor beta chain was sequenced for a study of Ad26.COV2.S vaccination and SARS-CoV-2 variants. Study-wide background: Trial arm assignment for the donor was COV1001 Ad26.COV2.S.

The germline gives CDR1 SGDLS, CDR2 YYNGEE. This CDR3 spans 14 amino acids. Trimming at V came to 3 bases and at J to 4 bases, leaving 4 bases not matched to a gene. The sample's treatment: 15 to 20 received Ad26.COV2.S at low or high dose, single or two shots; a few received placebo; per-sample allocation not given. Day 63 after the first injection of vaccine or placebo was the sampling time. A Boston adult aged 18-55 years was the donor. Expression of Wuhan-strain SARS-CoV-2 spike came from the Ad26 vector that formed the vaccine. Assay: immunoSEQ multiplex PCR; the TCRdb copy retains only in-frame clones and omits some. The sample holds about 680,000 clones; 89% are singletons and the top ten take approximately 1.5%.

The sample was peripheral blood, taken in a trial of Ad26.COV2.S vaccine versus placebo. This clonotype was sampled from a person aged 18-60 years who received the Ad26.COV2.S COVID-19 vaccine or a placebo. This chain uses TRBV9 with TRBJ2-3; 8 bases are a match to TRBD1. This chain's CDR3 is CASSADRGPDTQYF. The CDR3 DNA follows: TGTGCCAGCAGCGCCGACAGGGGCCCAGATACGCAGTATTTT.